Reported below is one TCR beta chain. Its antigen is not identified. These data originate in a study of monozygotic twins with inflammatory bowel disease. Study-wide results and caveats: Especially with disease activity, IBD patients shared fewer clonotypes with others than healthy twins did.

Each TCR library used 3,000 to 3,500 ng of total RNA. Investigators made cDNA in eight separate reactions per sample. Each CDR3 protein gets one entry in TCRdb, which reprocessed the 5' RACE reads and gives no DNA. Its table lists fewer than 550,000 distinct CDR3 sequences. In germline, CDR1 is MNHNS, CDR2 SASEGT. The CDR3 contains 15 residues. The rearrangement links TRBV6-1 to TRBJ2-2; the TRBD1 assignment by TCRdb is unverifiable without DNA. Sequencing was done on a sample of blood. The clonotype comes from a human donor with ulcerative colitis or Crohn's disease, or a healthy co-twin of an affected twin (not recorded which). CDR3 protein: CASSSGTGRTGELFF.